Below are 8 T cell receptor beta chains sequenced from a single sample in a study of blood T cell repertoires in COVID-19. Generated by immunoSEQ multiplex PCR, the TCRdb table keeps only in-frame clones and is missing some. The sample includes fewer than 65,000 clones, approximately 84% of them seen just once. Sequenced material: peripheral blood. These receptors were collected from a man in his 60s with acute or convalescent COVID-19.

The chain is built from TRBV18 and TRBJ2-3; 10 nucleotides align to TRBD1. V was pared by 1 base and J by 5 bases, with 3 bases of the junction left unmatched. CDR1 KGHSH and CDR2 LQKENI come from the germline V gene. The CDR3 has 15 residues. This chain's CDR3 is CASSPRQGAIDTQYF. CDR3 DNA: TGTGCCAGCTCACCACGACAGGGGGCTATAGATACGCAGTATTTT.

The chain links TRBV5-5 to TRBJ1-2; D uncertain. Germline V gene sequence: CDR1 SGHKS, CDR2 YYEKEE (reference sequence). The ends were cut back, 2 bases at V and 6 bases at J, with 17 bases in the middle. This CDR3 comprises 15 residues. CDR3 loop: CASSFLIWWADGYTF. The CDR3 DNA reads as TGTGCCAGCAGCTTCCTTATTTGGTGGGCCGATGGCTACACCTTC.

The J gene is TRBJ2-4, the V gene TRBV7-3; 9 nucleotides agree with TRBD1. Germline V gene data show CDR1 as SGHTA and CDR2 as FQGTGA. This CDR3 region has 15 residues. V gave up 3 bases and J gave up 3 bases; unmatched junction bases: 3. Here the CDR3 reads CASSLGTGNKNIQYF. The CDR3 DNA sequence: TGTGCCAGCAGCTTGGGGACAGGGAACAAAAACATTCAGTACTTC.

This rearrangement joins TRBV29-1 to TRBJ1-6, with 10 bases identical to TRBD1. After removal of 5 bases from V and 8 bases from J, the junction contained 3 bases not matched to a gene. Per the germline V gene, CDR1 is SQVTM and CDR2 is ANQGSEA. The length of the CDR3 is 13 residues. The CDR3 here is CSVRQGADSPLHF. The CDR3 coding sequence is TGCAGCGTTCGACAGGGGGCTGATTCACCCCTCCACTTT.

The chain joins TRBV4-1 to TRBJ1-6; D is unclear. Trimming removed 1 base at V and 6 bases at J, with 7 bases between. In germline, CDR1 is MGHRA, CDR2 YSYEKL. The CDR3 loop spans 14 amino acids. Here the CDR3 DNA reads TGCGCCAGCAGCCAAGTGACATCTAATTCACCCCTCCACTTT. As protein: CASSQVTSNSPLHF.

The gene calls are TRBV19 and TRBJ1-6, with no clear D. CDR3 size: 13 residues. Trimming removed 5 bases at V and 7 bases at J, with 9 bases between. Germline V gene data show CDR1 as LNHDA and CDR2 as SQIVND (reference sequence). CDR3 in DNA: TGTGCCAGTAGTTCAGGAATCAATTCACCCCTCCACTTT. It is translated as CASSSGINSPLHF. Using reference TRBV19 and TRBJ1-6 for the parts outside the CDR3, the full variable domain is DGGITQSPKYLFRKEGQNVTLSCEQNLNHDAMYWYRQDPGQGLRLIYYSQIVNDFQKGDIAEGYSVSREKKESFPLTVTSAQKNPTAFYLCASSSGINSPLHFGNGTRLTVT.

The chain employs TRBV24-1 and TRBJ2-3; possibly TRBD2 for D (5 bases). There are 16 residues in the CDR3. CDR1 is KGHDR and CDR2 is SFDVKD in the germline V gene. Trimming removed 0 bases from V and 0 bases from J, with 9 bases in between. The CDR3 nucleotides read TGTGCCACCAGTGATTTGGAGGGAATTAGCACAGATACGCAGTATTTT. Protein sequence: CATSDLEGISTDTQYF.

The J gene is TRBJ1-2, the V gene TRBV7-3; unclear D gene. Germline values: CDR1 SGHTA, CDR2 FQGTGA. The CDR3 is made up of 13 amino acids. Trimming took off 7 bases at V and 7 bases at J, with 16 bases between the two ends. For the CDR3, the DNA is TGTGCCAGCACCCTCCTCGTAGGAGCTGGCTACACCTTC. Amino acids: CASTLLVGAGYTF.